This entry lists 20 T cell receptor beta chains sequenced from one sample in a study of neurological immune-mediated disorders. Each CDR3 protein is one row after TCRdb ran MiXCR on the 5' RACE reads. Seen here are 39,000 or so distinct CDR3 sequences, about 2.3% observed once, and the top ten hold around 10%. Sequences were obtained from PBMCs. All receptors come from a man aged 25-40 years with multiple sclerosis.

In its sample, this clonotype was seen many times. The chain has TRBV7-6 and TRBJ2-3; 10 nucleotides align to TRBD2. V lost 4 bases, J lost 7 bases, and 11 bases stayed unmatched. The germline CDR1 and CDR2 sequences are SGHVS and FNYEAQ. The CDR3 totals 16 residues. The CDR3 region is CASSSSAGGPLNTQYF. CDR3 coding DNA: TGTGCCAGCAGCTCCTCAGCGGGGGGGCCTCTGAATACGCAGTATTTT.

This clonotype has at least ten counts. The chain is built from TRBV5-1 and TRBJ2-3; D remains unclear. This CDR3 spans 14 amino acids. Per the germline V gene, CDR1 is SGHRS and CDR2 is YFSETQ. Trimming stripped 0 bases from V and 4 bases from J, with 9 bases between. CDR3: CASSLDHTADTQYF. The DNA of the CDR3 is TGCGCCAGCAGCTTGGACCACACGGCAGATACGCAGTATTTT. Supplemented by reference TRBV5-1 and TRBJ2-3, the full variable domain reads KAGVTQTPRYLIKTRGQQVTLSCSPISGHRSVSWYQQTPGQGLQFLFEYFSETQRNKGNFPGRFSGRQFSNSRSEMNVSTLELGDSALYLCASSLDHTADTQYFGPGTRLTVL.

This clonotype was recorded at least ten times. This chain connects TRBV5-1 to TRBJ2-5, with D possibly TRBD2 on 6 matching bases. This CDR3 is built from 14 residues. The V and J ends lost 0 bases and 2 bases respectively, with 8 bases between them. The germline V gene has CDR1 SGHRS and CDR2 YFSETQ. In DNA, the CDR3 is TGCGCCAGCAGCTTGGTTAGCGGTCAAGAGACCCAGTACTTC. Translated, it gives CASSLVSGQETQYF. The full variable domain, with the rest looked up from reference TRBV5-1 and TRBJ2-5, is KAGVTQTPRYLIKTRGQQVTLSCSPISGHRSVSWYQQTPGQGLQFLFEYFSETQRNKGNFPGRFSGRQFSNSRSEMNVSTLELGDSALYLCASSLVSGQETQYFGPGTRLLVL.

This clonotype was counted at least ten times. V usage is TRBV27 and J usage is TRBJ2-3, with D tentatively TRBD2 (5 bases). The germline V gene has CDR1 MNHEY and CDR2 SMNVEV (reference sequence). The CDR3 is 17 amino acids. The V end lost 3 bases, the J end lost 0 bases, and 16 bases lay between the germline ends. The CDR3 DNA reads TGTGCCAGCAGTTTCTCTTCGACGGAGGATAGCACAGATACGCAGTATTTT. Translating gives CASSFSSTEDSTDTQYF.

This clonotype was seen repeatedly, ten times or more. The rearrangement uses TRBV7-2 and TRBJ1-3, with 8 positions matching TRBD1. The V segment lost 1 base and the J segment 3 bases; nucleotides outside the gene matches: 8. Germline V gene lookup returns CDR1 SGHTA and CDR2 FQGNSA. The CDR3 contains 17 residues. The CDR3 region has the DNA TGTGCCAGCAGCTTAGGGGGTACAGGGGGAGTTGGAAACACCATATATTTT. This encodes CASSLGGTGGVGNTIYF.

This clonotype appeared many times. J is TRBJ2-3 and V is TRBV5-6, with a weak D call TRBD2 (6 bases). Trimming stripped 2 bases from V and 0 bases from J, with 13 bases between. CDR1 is SGHDT and CDR2 is YYEEEE in the germline V gene. This CDR3 has 16 amino acids. CDR3 DNA: TGTGCCAGCAGCTTCGGGAGCGGGTTGAGCACAGATACGCAGTATTTT. This encodes CASSFGSGLSTDTQYF.

Many counts were recorded for this clonotype. This sequence joins TRBV27 and TRBJ2-2, with TRBD1 as a possible D gene (6 bases). Germline V gives CDR1 MNHEY, CDR2 SMNVEV (reference sequence). There are 12 residues in the CDR3. V lost 7 bases and J lost 6, with 9 bases in between. CDR3 in DNA: TGTGCCAGCACACAGGGCGCCGGGGAGCTGTTTTTT. Its translation: CASTQGAGELFF.

This clonotype was detected only a few times. The rearrangement links TRBV4-1 to TRBJ2-5, with D unclear. V lost 5 bases and J lost 3, with 22 bases in between. Germline V lookup: CDR1 MGHRA, CDR2 YSYEKL. This CDR3 is 17 amino acids long. This CDR3 is CASSSLTPRIGKETQYF. CDR3 in DNA: TGCGCCAGCAGCTCCCTCACTCCCAGGATTGGTAAAGAGACCCAGTACTTC.

This clonotype was detected ten times or more. The chain combines TRBV7-8 with TRBJ2-5; 7 nucleotides line up with TRBD1. CDR1 SGHVS and CDR2 FQNEAQ come from the germline V gene. V lost 1 base to trimming and J lost 5 bases; unmatched junction nucleotides: 4. The CDR3 is made up of 14 amino acids. Here the CDR3 reads CASSLDRGSETQYF. Written as DNA, the CDR3 is TGTGCCAGCAGCTTAGACAGGGGCAGTGAGACCCAGTACTTC. Complete variable domain (other parts from reference TRBV7-8 and TRBJ2-5): GAGVSQSPRYKVAKRGQDVALRCDPISGHVSLFWYQQALGQGPEFLTYFQNEAQLDKSGLPSDRFFAERPEGSVSTLKIQRTQQEDSAVYLCASSLDRGSETQYFGPGTRLLVL.

In its sample, this clonotype was seen many times. The chain employs TRBV28 and TRBJ1-1; the D gene is possibly TRBD1 (5 bases). The length of the CDR3 is 16 residues. CDR1 is MDHEN and CDR2 is SYDVKM in the germline V gene. Deletions cut 4 bases from V and 4 bases from J, with 19 bases between. CDR3: CASSSLPGTGSTEAFF. Here the CDR3 DNA reads TGTGCCAGCAGTTCCCTTCCCGGCACAGGATCCACTGAAGCTTTCTTT. Based on the CDR3 plus reference TRBV28 and TRBJ1-1, the full variable domain is DVKVTQSSRYLVKRTGEKVFLECVQDMDHENMFWYRQDPGLGLRLIYFSYDVKMKEKGDIPEGYSVSREKKERFSLILESASTNQTSMYLCASSSLPGTGSTEAFFGQGTRLTVV.

In this sample, this clonotype turned up many times. The J gene is TRBJ2-7, the V gene TRBV6-5, with 7 nucleotides matching TRBD2. This CDR3 has 15 amino acids. V shed 0 bases and J 5 bases; nucleotides not matched to a gene: 7. Germline V gene data show CDR1 as MNHEY and CDR2 as SVGAGI. DNA for the CDR3: TGTGCCAGCAGTTACTCGAGGCGGGAGTTCAACGAGCAGTACTTC. Protein sequence: CASSYSRREFNEQYF.

At least ten counts were recorded for this clonotype. The chain couples TRBV29-1 to TRBJ2-7, with D uncertain. Germline CDR1 is SQVTM and CDR2 is ANQGSEA. The length of the CDR3 is 13 residues. The V end was cut by 5 bases, the J end by 3 bases, with 14 bases between. CDR3 region: CSVWAASNYEQYF. CDR3 nucleotides: TGCAGCGTTTGGGCAGCGAGCAACTACGAGCAGTACTTC.

This clonotype came up many times. The gene calls are TRBV5-5 and TRBJ2-1; D remains unclear. Trimming left V 1 base short and J 4 bases short, with 12 bases between. Germline CDR1 is SGHKS and CDR2 is YYEKEE (reference sequence). The CDR3 is 15 residues long. CDR3: CASSLMDEVYNEQFF. Here the CDR3 DNA reads TGTGCCAGCAGCTTGATGGACGAGGTTTACAATGAGCAGTTCTTC.

This clonotype was observed a few times. With a much larger clone just one base away, this may be a read error. The final CDR3 position lacks the conserved phenylalanine or tryptophan, pointing to a likely read error. The CDR3 coding sequence is TGTGCCAGCAGCCAAGGTGGGGGGAACGAGCAGTACTGC. The encoded protein is CASSQGGGNEQYC. This rearrangement joins TRBV3-1 to TRBJ2-7; TRBD2 is a possible D gene (6 bases). With 1 base removed from V and 5 bases from J, the gap between germline ends came to 9 bases. Looked up from germline, CDR1 is LGHDT and CDR2 is YNNKEL (reference sequence). This CDR3 region has 13 residues.

This clonotype has ten or more counts. The CDR3 nucleotides read TGTGCCAGCACCTTAGGACCCTCCCCGGGGGGGGCCAACGTCCTGACTTTC. Protein product: CASTLGPSPGGANVLTF. V usage is TRBV6-5 and J usage is TRBJ2-6; TRBD2 might be the D (5 bases). The CDR3 is 17 residues long. V was shortened by 7 bases and J by 4 bases, with 20 bases between the two germline ends. The germline gives CDR1 MNHEY, CDR2 SVGAGI.

This clonotype appeared many times. The rearrangement joins TRBV12-3 or TRBV12-4 to TRBJ1-3; D may be TRBD1 (5 bases). V shed 3 bases and J shed 8 bases, with 11 bases lying between them. The CDR3 covers 13 residues. The CDR3 DNA reads TGTGCCAGCAGTTTTGATAGGGGTGACACCATATATTTT. Its translation: CASSFDRGDTIYF.

This clonotype was found many times. The chain links TRBV5-1 to TRBJ1-2; D uncertain. V was shortened by 0 bases and J by 3 bases, with 12 bases between the two germline ends. The CDR3 is 15 amino acids. Per germline, CDR1 SGHRS and CDR2 YFSETQ. The CDR3 is CASSLDRPTDYGYTF. The CDR3 DNA reads as TGCGCCAGCAGCTTGGACAGACCAACCGACTATGGCTACACCTTC.

The chain links TRBV20-1 to TRBJ1-1; 7 bases fit TRBD1. The CDR3 sequence is 14 residues long. Germline V gene lookup returns CDR1 DFQATT and CDR2 SNEGSKA (reference sequence). Unmatched junction bases numbered 10, after V lost 4 bases and J lost 5 bases. The CDR3 DNA is TGCAGTGCTACCAGACAGGGAAGGAGGACTGAAGCTTTCTTT. This encodes CSATRQGRRTEAFF.

This clonotype was counted ten times or more. The rearrangement links TRBV28 to TRBJ2-3, with TRBD2 matching over 11 bases. J was trimmed by 3 bases and V by 8 bases; bases with no gene match: 7. Germline V lookup: CDR1 MDHEN, CDR2 SYDVKM. This CDR3 is built from 15 residues. CDR3 DNA: TGTGCCAGCGGCCTACTAGCGGGAGAGACAGATACGCAGTATTTT. Residues: CASGLLAGETDTQYF.

This clonotype was counted ten times or more. The chain joins TRBV7-2 to TRBJ2-7; 10 bases are a match to TRBD1. This CDR3 contains 15 residues. Germline V CDR1 and CDR2: SGHTA, FQGNSA. V shed 1 base and J 4 bases; nucleotides not matched to a gene: 4. The CDR3: CASSLGLGQGYEQYF. Here the CDR3 DNA reads TGTGCCAGCAGCTTAGGTCTGGGACAGGGGTACGAGCAGTACTTC.